The rows below give T cell receptor beta chains drawn from one sample of a study of regulatory T cells in long-lasting Graves disease. TCRdb ran MiXCR on the multiplex PCR reads and lists one entry per CDR3 protein. The data hold approximately 350,000 distinct CDR3 sequences, with around 11% observed a single time. The same data also contributed to another study, on T cells in Graves' hyperthyroidism and ophthalmopathy.

This specimen was peripheral blood mononuclear cells (PBMCs), taken at new diagnosis, from a patient treated with antithyroid drugs. The receptors originated from a woman aged 18-29 years with Graves disease. Both conserved end residues are part of each CDR3. A D gene is named only where the DNA matches it firmly. Some rows have no size entry. The others give once, few or many, or a class for an expanded clone.

>TRBJ1-2|TRBV2|-|many
CASRTAGGETIYGYTF
TGTGCCAGCAGGACCGCCGGAGGGGAAACTATCTATGGCTACACCTTC
>TRBJ2-2|TRBV27|-|many
CASSPGLNTGELFF
TGTGCCAGCAGTCCGGGATTGAACACCGGGGAGCTGTTTTTT
>TRBJ2-1|TRBV3-1|TRBD1|many
CASSQDLGAGDRVFGNEQFF
TGTGCCAGCAGCCAAGATCTGGGGGCCGGGGACAGGGTCTTTGGCAATGAGCAGTTCTTC
>TRBJ2-5|TRBV6-1|-|many
CASSTAGARETQYF
TGTGCCAGCAGTACTGCAGGGGCGAGAGAGACCCAGTACTTC
>TRBJ2-1|TRBV5-4|TRBD2|-
CASSKTSGSIEQFF
TGTGCCAGCAGCAAGACTAGCGGGAGTATTGAGCAGTTCTTC
>TRBJ2-1|TRBV5-5|TRBD2|-
CASTRPEGREGEQFF
TGTGCCAGCACCCGCCCGGAAGGGCGGGAGGGCGAGCAGTTCTTC
>TRBJ2-5|TRBV12-3/TRBV12-4|TRBD2|many
CASTRAGAATAEGTQYF
TGTGCCAGCACAAGAGCGGGAGCAGCCACGGCGGAAGGGACCCAGTACTTC
>TRBJ1-2|TRBV29-1|TRBD1|many
CSVVRQGSGNGYTF
TGCAGCGTCGTACGACAGGGAAGCGGGAATGGCTACACCTTC
>TRBJ2-7|TRBV24-1|TRBD1|-
CATKGTGASYEQYF
TGTGCCACCAAAGGGACAGGGGCCTCCTACGAGCAGTACTTC
>TRBJ2-7|TRBV29-1|-|many
CSASGTEQYF
TGCAGCGCTTCAGGGACCGAGCAGTACTTC
>TRBJ1-1|TRBV4-2|-|-
CASSQVLGNTEVFF
TGTGCCAGCAGCCAAGTCCTGGGCAACACTGAAGTTTTCTTT
>TRBJ2-1|TRBV11-2|-|many
CASSLGGWGNEQFF
TGTGCCAGCAGCTTAGGGGGGTGGGGAAATGAGCAGTTCTTC
>TRBJ2-3|TRBV7-2|TRBD2|many
CASELAGRTDTQYF
TGTGCCAGCGAACTAGCGGGCCGCACAGATACGCAGTATTTT
>TRBJ2-6|TRBV28|-|many
CASSLERGRPGANVLTF
TGTGCCAGCAGTTTAGAGAGGGGGAGGCCTGGGGCCAACGTCCTGACTTTC
>TRBJ2-6|TRBV2|-|-
CASARASYGANVLTF
TGTGCCAGCGCCCGCGCCTCGTACGGGGCCAACGTCCTGACTTTC
>TRBJ2-7|TRBV11-2|-|many
CASSLSFTGTEQYF
TGTGCCAGCAGCTTATCCTTCACAGGGACCGAGCAGTACTTC
>TRBJ2-1|TRBV20-1|-|many
CSARRTLGPNEQFF
TGCAGTGCTAGAAGGACTCTTGGACCCAATGAGCAGTTCTTC
>TRBJ2-1|TRBV14|-|-
CASSPVRARYNEQFF
TGTGCCAGCAGCCCTGTCCGGGCCAGGTACAATGAGCAGTTCTTC
>TRBJ1-4|TRBV4-2|-|-
CASSLTSGPALREKLFF
TGTGCCAGCAGCCTAACCTCGGGACCAGCCCTTAGGGAAAAACTGTTTTTT
>TRBJ2-6|TRBV15|-|-
CATSRPGQTGANVLTF
TGTGCCACCAGCAGACCCGGACAAACTGGGGCCAACGTCCTGACTTTC
>TRBJ2-4|TRBV4-1|-|-
CASSQPIQGTKNIQYF
TGCGCCAGCAGCCAACCTATTCAGGGAACCAAAAACATTCAGTACTTC
>TRBJ2-5|TRBV20-1|-|many
CSASRQEQETQYF
TGCAGTGCTAGCAGACAGGAACAAGAGACCCAGTACTTC
>TRBJ2-5|TRBV2|-|many
CASSLTTGIQETQYF
TGTGCCAGCAGTCTGACGACGGGGATACAGGAGACCCAGTACTTC
>TRBJ1-6|TRBV10-1|-|many
CASSPWGVNSPLHF
TGCGCCAGCAGTCCGTGGGGGGTGAATTCACCCCTCCACTTT
>TRBJ2-1|TRBV30|-|-
CAWNKRDEQFF
TGTGCCTGGAATAAAAGGGATGAGCAGTTCTTC
>TRBJ1-4|TRBV28|-|many
CASTTPLGGRGEKLFF
TGTGCCAGCACCACACCCTTGGGGGGACGAGGTGAAAAACTGTTTTTT
>TRBJ1-5|TRBV10-2|-|many
CASSELGDVNQPQHF
TGCGCCAGCAGTGAGTTAGGGGACGTAAATCAGCCCCAGCATTTT
>TRBJ1-4|TRBV28|-|many
CASSNLRQQDSFF
TGTGCCAGCAGTAACCTTCGCCAGCAGGATTCGTTTTTT
>TRBJ2-3|TRBV4-3|-|few
CASSQGPAGGGTDTQYF
TGCGCCAGCAGCCAAGGTCCTGCGGGCGGGGGCACAGATACGCAGTATTTT
>TRBJ1-2|TRBV15|-|few
CATSRDPRGGYGYTF
TGTGCCACCAGCAGAGATCCACGGGGGGGATATGGCTACACCTTC
>TRBJ2-1|TRBV24-1|TRBD2|many
CATSDPGLAGTTYNEQFF
TGTGCCACCAGTGACCCGGGACTAGCGGGAACAACCTACAATGAGCAGTTCTTC
>TRBJ1-2|TRBV12-3/TRBV12-4|TRBD1|many
CASIGQEGLETF
TGTGCCAGCATCGGACAGGAGGGCTTAGAGACCTTC
>TRBJ2-1|TRBV6-1|TRBD1|few
CASSGGQSSYNEQFF
TGTGCCAGCAGTGGGGGACAGAGCTCCTACAATGAGCAGTTCTTC
>TRBJ1-1|TRBV7-9|-|many
CASSQLKGEAFF
TGTGCCAGCAGCCAGCTGAAAGGGGAAGCTTTCTTT
>TRBJ2-5|TRBV10-3|-|many
CAIRGPQETQYF
TGTGCCATCCGTGGGCCCCAAGAGACCCAGTACTTC
>TRBJ2-7|TRBV5-4|-|many
CASSPDSYEQYF
TGTGCCAGCAGCCCAGATTCCTACGAGCAGTACTTC